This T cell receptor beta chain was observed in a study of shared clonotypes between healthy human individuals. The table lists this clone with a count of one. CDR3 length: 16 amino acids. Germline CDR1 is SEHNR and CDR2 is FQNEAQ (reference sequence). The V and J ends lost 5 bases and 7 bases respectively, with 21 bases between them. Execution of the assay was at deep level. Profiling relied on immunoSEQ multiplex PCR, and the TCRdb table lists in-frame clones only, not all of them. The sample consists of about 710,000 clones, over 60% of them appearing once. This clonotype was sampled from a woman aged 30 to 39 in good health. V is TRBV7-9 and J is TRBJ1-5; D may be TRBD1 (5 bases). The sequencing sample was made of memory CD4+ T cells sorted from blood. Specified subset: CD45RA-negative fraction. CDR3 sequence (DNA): TGTGCCAGCAGCGACGGGGCCCTCAATTTTAGGCAGCCCCAGCATTTT. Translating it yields CASSDGALNFRQPQHF.